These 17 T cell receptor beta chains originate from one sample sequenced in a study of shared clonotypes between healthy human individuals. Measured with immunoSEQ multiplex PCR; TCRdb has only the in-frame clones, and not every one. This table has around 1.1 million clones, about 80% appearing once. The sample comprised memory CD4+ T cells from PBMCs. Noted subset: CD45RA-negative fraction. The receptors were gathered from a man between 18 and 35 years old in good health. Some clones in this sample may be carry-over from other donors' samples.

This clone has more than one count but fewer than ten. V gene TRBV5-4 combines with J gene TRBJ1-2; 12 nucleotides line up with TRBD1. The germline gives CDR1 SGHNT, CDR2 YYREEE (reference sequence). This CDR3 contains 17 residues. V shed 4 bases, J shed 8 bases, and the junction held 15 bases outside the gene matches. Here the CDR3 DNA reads TGTGCCAGCAGCCAGCCGTCCCGGGACAGGGGGCGGCGGGGCTACACCTTC. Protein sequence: CASSQPSRDRGRRGYTF.

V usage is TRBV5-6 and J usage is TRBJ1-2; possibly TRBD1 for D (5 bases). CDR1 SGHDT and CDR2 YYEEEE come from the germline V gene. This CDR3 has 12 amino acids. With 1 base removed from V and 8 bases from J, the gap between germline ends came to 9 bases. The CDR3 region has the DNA TGTGCCAGCAGCTTGTCCAGGGACGGCTACACCTTC. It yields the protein CASSLSRDGYTF.

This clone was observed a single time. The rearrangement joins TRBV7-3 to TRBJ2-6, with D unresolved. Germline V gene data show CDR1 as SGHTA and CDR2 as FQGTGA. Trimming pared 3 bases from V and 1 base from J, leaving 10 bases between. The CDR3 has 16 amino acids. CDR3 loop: CASSFYAQSGANVLTF. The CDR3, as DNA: TGTGCCAGCAGCTTCTATGCGCAATCTGGGGCCAACGTCCTGACTTTC.

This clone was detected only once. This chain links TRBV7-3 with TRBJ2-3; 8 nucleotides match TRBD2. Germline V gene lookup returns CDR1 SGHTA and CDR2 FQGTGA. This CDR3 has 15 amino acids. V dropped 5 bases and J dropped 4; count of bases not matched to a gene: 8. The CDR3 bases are TGTGCCAGCAGCCGCGGGGGGCGTGAGGCAGATACGCAGTATTTT. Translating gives CASSRGGREADTQYF.

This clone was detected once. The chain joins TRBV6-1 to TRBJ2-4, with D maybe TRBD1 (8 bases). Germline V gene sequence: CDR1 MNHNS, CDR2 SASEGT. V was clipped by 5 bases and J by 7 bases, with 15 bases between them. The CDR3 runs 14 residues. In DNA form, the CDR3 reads TGTGCCAGCAGTCCCACAGGGGGGGCGAACATTCAGTACTTC. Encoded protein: CASSPTGGANIQYF.

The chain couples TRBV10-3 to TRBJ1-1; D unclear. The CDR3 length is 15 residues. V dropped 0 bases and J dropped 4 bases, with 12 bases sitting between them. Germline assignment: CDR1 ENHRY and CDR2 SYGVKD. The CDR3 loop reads CAISESKWEGTEAFF. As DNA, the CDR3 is TGTGCCATCAGTGAGTCGAAATGGGAAGGCACTGAAGCTTTCTTT.

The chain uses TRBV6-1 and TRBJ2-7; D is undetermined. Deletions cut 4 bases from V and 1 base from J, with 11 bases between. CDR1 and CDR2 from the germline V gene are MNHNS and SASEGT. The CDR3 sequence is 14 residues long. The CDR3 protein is CASSALQLSYEQYF. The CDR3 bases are TGTGCCAGCAGTGCCTTACAGCTTTCCTACGAGCAGTACTTC.

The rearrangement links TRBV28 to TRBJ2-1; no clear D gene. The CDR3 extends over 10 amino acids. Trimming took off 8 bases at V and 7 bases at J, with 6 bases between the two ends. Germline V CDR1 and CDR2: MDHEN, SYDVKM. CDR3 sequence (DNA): TGTGCCAGCGGATTAAATGAGCAGTTCTTC. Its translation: CASGLNEQFF. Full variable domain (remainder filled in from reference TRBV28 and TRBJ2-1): DVKVTQSSRYLVKRTGEKVFLECVQDMDHENMFWYRQDPGLGLRLIYFSYDVKMKEKGDIPEGYSVSREKKERFSLILESASTNQTSMYLCASGLNEQFFGPGTRLTVL.

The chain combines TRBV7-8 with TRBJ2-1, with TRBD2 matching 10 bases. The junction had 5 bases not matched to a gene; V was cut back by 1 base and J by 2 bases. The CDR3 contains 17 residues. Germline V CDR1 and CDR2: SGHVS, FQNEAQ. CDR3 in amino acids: CASSLDGGTSAYNEQFF. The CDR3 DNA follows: TGTGCCAGCAGCTTAGACGGGGGGACTAGCGCCTACAATGAGCAGTTCTTC.

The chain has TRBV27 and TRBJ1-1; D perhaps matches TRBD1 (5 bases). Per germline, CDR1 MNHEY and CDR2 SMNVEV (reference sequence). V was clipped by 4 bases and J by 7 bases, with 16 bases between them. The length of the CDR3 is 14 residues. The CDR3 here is CASSWGRGAGEAFF. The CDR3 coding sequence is TGTGCCAGCAGTTGGGGTAGAGGGGCTGGTGAAGCTTTCTTT.

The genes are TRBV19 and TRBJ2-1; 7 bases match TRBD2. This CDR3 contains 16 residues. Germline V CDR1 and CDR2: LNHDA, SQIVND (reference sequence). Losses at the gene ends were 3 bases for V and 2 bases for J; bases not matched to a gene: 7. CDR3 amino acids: CASSIGGRAPYNEQFF. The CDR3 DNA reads TGTGCCAGTAGTATTGGTGGGAGGGCCCCCTACAATGAGCAGTTCTTC.

The DNA for the CDR3 is TGTGCCAGCAGTGAGAGAGGAAGAGGGGAGAGATCTGTAGCCAAAAACATTCAGTACTTC. Translating it yields CASSERGRGERSVAKNIQYF. This chain connects TRBV6-1 to TRBJ2-4, with D tentatively TRBD1 or TRBD2 (5 bases each). The CDR3 contains 20 residues. Germline V gene lookup returns CDR1 MNHNS and CDR2 SASEGT. Trimming shortened V by 3 bases and J by 0 bases, and 24 bases separated the two germline ends.

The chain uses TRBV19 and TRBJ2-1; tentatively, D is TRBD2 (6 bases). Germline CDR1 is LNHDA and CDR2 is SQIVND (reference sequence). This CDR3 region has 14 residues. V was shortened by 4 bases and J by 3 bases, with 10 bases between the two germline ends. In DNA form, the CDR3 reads TGTGCCAGTAGTACGACTAGTTTCTACAATGAGCAGTTCTTC. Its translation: CASSTTSFYNEQFF.

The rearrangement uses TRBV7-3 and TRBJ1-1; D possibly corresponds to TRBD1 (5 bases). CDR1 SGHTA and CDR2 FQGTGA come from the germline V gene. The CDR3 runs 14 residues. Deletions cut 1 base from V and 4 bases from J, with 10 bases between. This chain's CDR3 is CASSLNSGGTEAFF. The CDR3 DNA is TGTGCCAGCAGCTTAAATTCTGGGGGCACTGAAGCTTTCTTT.

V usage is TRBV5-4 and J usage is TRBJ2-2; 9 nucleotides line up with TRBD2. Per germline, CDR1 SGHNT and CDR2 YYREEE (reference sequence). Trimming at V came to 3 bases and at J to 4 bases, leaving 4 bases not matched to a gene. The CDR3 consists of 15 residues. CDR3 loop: CASSSGTSRTGELFF. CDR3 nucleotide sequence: TGTGCCAGCAGCTCCGGGACTAGCCGCACCGGGGAGCTGTTTTTT. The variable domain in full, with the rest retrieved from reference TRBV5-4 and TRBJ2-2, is ETGVTQSPTHLIKTRGQQVTLRCSSQSGHNTVSWYQQALGQGPQFIFQYYREEENGRGNFPPRFSGLQFPNYSSELNVNALELDDSALYLCASSSGTSRTGELFFGEGSRLTVL.

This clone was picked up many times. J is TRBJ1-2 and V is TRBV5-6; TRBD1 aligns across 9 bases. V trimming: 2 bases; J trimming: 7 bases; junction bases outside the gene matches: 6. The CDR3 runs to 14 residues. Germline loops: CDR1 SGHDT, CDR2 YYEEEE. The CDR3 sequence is CASSLGDRAGGYTF. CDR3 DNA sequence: TGTGCCAGCAGCTTAGGGGACAGGGCCGGTGGCTACACCTTC.

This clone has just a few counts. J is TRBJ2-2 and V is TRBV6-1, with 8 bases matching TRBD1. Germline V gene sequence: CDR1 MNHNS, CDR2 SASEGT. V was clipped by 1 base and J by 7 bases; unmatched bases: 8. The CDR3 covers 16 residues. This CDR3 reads CASSEVPGGLDGELFF. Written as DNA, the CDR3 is TGTGCCAGCAGTGAAGTTCCAGGGGGCTTGGACGGGGAGCTGTTTTTT.